Below are 32 T cell receptor beta chains sequenced from a single sample in a study of T-cell reconstitution after alpha-beta-depleted transplantation in children. Preparation of the TCRbeta library used unique molecular identifiers. Each CDR3 protein is one row after TCRdb ran MiXCR on the PCR reads. The table has thousands of distinct CDR3 sequences, approximately 24% seen once. Sequenced here: PBMCs, mostly from graft donor cells, sampled 60 days after TCRalphabeta/CD19-depleted stem cell transplant. The receptors were sampled from a male patient between 2 and 9 years old who had a stem cell transplant for acute lymphoblastic leukemia, so the T cells may come from the graft donor.

This clonotype was seen at least ten times. V gene TRBV6-5 combines with J gene TRBJ1-3, with D maybe TRBD1 (6 bases). Trimming shortened V by 5 bases and J by 0 bases, and 11 bases separated the two germline ends. The CDR3 is 15 residues long. Per germline, CDR1 MNHEY and CDR2 SVGAGI. The chain's CDR3 is CASSPDRFSGNTIYF. The CDR3 nucleotides read TGTGCCAGCAGTCCCGACAGGTTCTCTGGAAACACCATATATTTT.

By its share, this clonotype is large. This sequence joins TRBV7-6 and TRBJ2-3; 8 bases match TRBD2. This CDR3 spans 17 amino acids. Per the germline V gene, CDR1 is SGHVS and CDR2 is FNYEAQ. J gave up 4 bases and V 0 bases, and 9 bases lay outside the gene matches. DNA of the CDR3: TGTGCCAGCAGCTTAGCGCGACAAGCGGGAGTCCCAGATACGCAGTATTTT. This encodes CASSLARQAGVPDTQYF.

There are many counts of this clonotype. This chain connects TRBV12-3 or TRBV12-4 to TRBJ2-7; D is tentatively TRBD1 or TRBD2 (6 bases each). The V gene lost 2 bases and the J gene lost 6 bases, with 17 bases spanning the gap. This CDR3 has 15 residues. CDR3 in DNA: TGTGCCAGCAGTTTATCGACCGAGGGGGGTCTCGAGCAGTACTTC. It translates to CASSLSTEGGLEQYF.

Many counts were recorded for this clonotype. This rearrangement joins TRBV5-5 to TRBJ1-1, with TRBD1 matching over 7 bases. The CDR3 consists of 15 residues. CDR1 is SGHKS and CDR2 is YYEKEE in the germline V gene (reference sequence). The V gene end was trimmed by 4 bases and the J gene end by 1 base; junction bases not matched to a gene: 7. The CDR3 nucleotides are TGTGCCAGCAGCCTATTGACAGGGACGAACACTGAAGCTTTCTTT. Its protein is CASSLLTGTNTEAFF.

This clonotype was seen at least ten times. The rearrangement uses TRBV20-1 and TRBJ2-7; 9 bases line up with TRBD1. Per the germline V gene, CDR1 is DFQATT and CDR2 is SNEGSKA (reference sequence). V lost 6 bases, J lost 3 bases, and 3 bases stayed unmatched. CDR3 length equals 12 residues. This CDR3 reads CSAADRGYEQYF. Written as DNA, the CDR3 is TGCAGTGCAGCGGACAGGGGCTACGAGCAGTACTTC.

This clonotype showed up just once. This sequence joins TRBV6-9 and TRBJ2-3; the D is unclear. There are 16 residues in the CDR3. Germline CDR1 reads MNHGY; CDR2 reads SVAAGI. V was pared by 8 bases and J by 4 bases, with 22 bases between. CDR3 sequence reads: CASGWPRAHSPDTQYF. The CDR3 nucleotides read TGTGCCAGCGGATGGCCCAGAGCACATTCCCCAGATACGCAGTATTTT.

By share, this clonotype ranks as medium-sized. The chain joins TRBV10-3 to TRBJ1-5; a weak D match, TRBD1 (6 bases). Trimming pared 5 bases from V and 6 bases from J, leaving 11 bases between. CDR1 and CDR2 (germline): ENHRY, SYGVKD. The CDR3 is 13 amino acids. The CDR3 reads CAISTGYGQPQHF. CDR3 DNA: TGTGCCATCAGTACAGGGTACGGTCAGCCCCAGCATTTT.

This clonotype was picked up many times. The genes are TRBV7-9 and TRBJ1-2, with D perhaps TRBD1 (6 bases). The V and J ends lost 3 bases and 5 bases respectively, with 13 bases between them. The CDR3 is 14 residues long. Germline CDR1 reads SEHNR; CDR2 reads FQNEAQ (reference sequence). CDR3 sequence reads: CASSFRDTLYGYTF. The CDR3 coding sequence is TGTGCCAGCAGCTTTCGGGACACGCTTTATGGCTACACCTTC.

This clonotype was observed at least ten times. This chain links TRBV20-1 with TRBJ1-1; TRBD1 matches at 8 bases. CDR3 length: 15 amino acids. Losses at the gene ends were 5 bases for V and 0 bases for J; bases not matched to a gene: 8. Germline V lookup: CDR1 DFQATT, CDR2 SNEGSKA (reference sequence). The CDR3 loop reads CSAERRDRMNTEAFF. CDR3 nucleotides: TGCAGTGCTGAGCGTCGGGACAGGATGAACACTGAAGCTTTCTTT.

This clonotype is categorized as medium-sized. This sequence joins TRBV7-9 and TRBJ2-5, with D perhaps TRBD1 (5 bases). CDR1 SEHNR and CDR2 FQNEAQ come from the germline V gene (reference sequence). The CDR3 consists of 17 residues. V dropped 5 bases and J dropped 2 bases, with 21 bases sitting between them. CDR3 DNA sequence: TGTGCCAGCAGCACAGGACGGCTCTTCCTCTATCAAGAGACCCAGTACTTC. This gives the protein CASSTGRLFLYQETQYF.

This clonotype was found many times. The chain has TRBV7-9 and TRBJ2-5; D is unresolved. CDR1 is SEHNR, CDR2 FQNEAQ, per germline (reference sequence). V lost 3 bases and J lost 5, with 7 bases in between. The CDR3 totals 12 residues. This chain's CDR3 is CASSFPAETQYF. CDR3 nucleotides: TGTGCCAGCAGCTTCCCGGCGGAGACCCAGTACTTC.

There are a few counts of this clonotype. The genes are TRBV30 and TRBJ1-4; 8 nucleotides agree with TRBD1. The CDR3 extends over 13 amino acids. V shed 2 bases, J shed 8 bases, and the junction held 4 bases outside the gene matches. Germline assignment: CDR1 GTSNPN and CDR2 SVGIG (reference sequence). Here the CDR3 reads CAWSTRTGEKLFF. The CDR3 nucleotides are TGTGCCTGGAGTACCCGGACAGGGGAAAAACTGTTTTTT.

This clonotype was detected many times. The rearrangement joins TRBV7-9 to TRBJ1-5; 7 bases line up with TRBD1. Germline V CDR1 and CDR2: SEHNR, FQNEAQ (reference sequence). This CDR3 comprises 15 residues. V lost 1 base and J lost 3; bases outside the gene matches: 3. CDR3: CASSLGDSNNQPQHF. The CDR3 nucleotides are TGTGCCAGCAGCTTAGGGGACAGTAACAATCAGCCCCAGCATTTT.

The chain links TRBV4-1 to TRBJ2-1; 12 bases match TRBD2. The CDR3 has 16 amino acids. Trimming took 4 bases from V and 7 from J; bases not matched to a gene: 8. Per the germline V gene, CDR1 is MGHRA and CDR2 is YSYEKL. The CDR3 reads CASSPARTSGRNEQFF. In DNA form, the CDR3 reads TGCGCCAGCAGCCCGGCCCGCACTAGCGGGAGGAATGAGCAGTTCTTC.

This clonotype was recorded at least ten times. The chain combines TRBV14 with TRBJ2-3; TRBD2 might be the D (6 bases). V lost 0 bases and J lost 0, with 13 bases in between. The CDR3 is 17 amino acids. The germline CDR1 and CDR2 sequences are SGHDN and FVKESK. DNA for the CDR3: TGTGCCAGCAGCCAAGATTTGGCGGGGCCTAGCACAGATACGCAGTATTTT. Residues: CASSQDLAGPSTDTQYF.

This clonotype was picked up many times. Germline is not matched at one junction end, which may reflect a read error. The chain employs TRBV5-6 and TRBJ2-5; D gene ambiguous. The CDR3 runs to 8 residues. CDR1 and CDR2 from the germline V gene are SGHDT and YYEEEE. CDR3 residues: CASSLGWF. The CDR3 DNA is TGTGCCAGCAGCTTGGGGTGGTTC.

This clonotype appeared many times. V gene TRBV18 combines with J gene TRBJ2-1, with D possibly TRBD2 on 6 matching bases. Germline V gives CDR1 KGHSH, CDR2 LQKENI. V dropped 8 bases and J dropped 2 bases, with 19 bases sitting between them. The CDR3 runs 16 residues. The CDR3 region is CASGWVTVAAYNEQFF. The CDR3 coding sequence is TGTGCCAGCGGTTGGGTCACGGTAGCGGCCTACAATGAGCAGTTCTTC.

This clonotype was seen repeatedly, ten times or more. The rearrangement links TRBV21-1 to TRBJ2-2; whether TRBD1, the table's D call, matches the DNA was not checked. TRBV21-1 is noted as a pseudogene. The CDR3 length is 15 residues. CDR3 in DNA: TGTGCCAGCAGCCAGGGGGACCTTGCTTCCGGGGAGCTGTTTTTT. Protein sequence: CASSQGDLASGELFF.

This clonotype was counted at least ten times. V is TRBV6-5 and J is TRBJ2-6; 9 bases align to TRBD1. Germline trimming cut 5 bases from V and 4 bases from J; bases unmatched to any gene: 12. Germline CDR1 is MNHEY and CDR2 is SVGAGI. This CDR3 comprises 18 residues. CDR3 sequence reads: CASSTPSGQGHGANVLTF. The CDR3 nucleotides read TGTGCCAGCAGTACACCCTCGGGACAGGGCCACGGGGCCAACGTCCTGACTTTC.

This clonotype has a count of ten or more. In nucleotides, the CDR3 is TGTGCCAGCAGCTTACTAGCGGGATACCAAGAGACCCAGTACTTC. It translates to CASSLLAGYQETQYF. The chain carries TRBV7-9 and TRBJ2-5, with TRBD2 matching over 9 bases. CDR3 length: 15 amino acids. V shed 2 bases, J shed 0 bases, and the junction held 1 base outside the gene matches. Germline V gene data show CDR1 as SEHNR and CDR2 as FQNEAQ (reference sequence).

This clonotype was seen at least ten times. The chain joins TRBV13 to TRBJ2-5, with D perhaps matching TRBD1 or TRBD2 (5 bases each). Deletions cut 0 bases from V and 2 bases from J, with 10 bases between. The CDR3 loop spans 15 amino acids. Looked up from germline, CDR1 is PRHDT and CDR2 is FYEKMQ (reference sequence). CDR3 residues: CASSLGWGNQETQYF. The CDR3 DNA follows: TGTGCCAGCAGCTTAGGCTGGGGGAATCAAGAGACCCAGTACTTC.

The chain recombines TRBV7-3 with TRBJ2-1, with 8 bases aligning to TRBD1. The germline gives CDR1 SGHTA, CDR2 FQGTGA. Trimming took 5 bases from V and 5 from J; bases not matched to a gene: 2. The CDR3 length is 13 residues. CDR3 sequence reads: CASSQGQDNEQFF. As DNA, the CDR3 is TGTGCCAGCAGCCAGGGACAGGACAATGAGCAGTTCTTC. The complete variable domain, with remaining parts taken from reference TRBV7-3 and TRBJ2-1, reads GAGVSQTPSNKVTEKGKYVELRCDPISGHTALYWYRQSLGQGPEFLIYFQGTGAADDSGLPNDRFFAVRPEGSVSTLKIQRTERGDSAVYLCASSQGQDNEQFFGPGTRLTVL.

This clonotype was counted a few times. This chain uses TRBV10-3 with TRBJ2-7; TRBD2 aligns across 10 bases. The CDR3 runs to 15 residues. CDR1 and CDR2 (germline): ENHRY, SYGVKD. V shed 3 bases and J 3 bases; nucleotides not matched to a gene: 5. CDR3 coding DNA: TGTGCCATCAGTGATTGGCTAGCGGGAGTCTACGAGCAGTACTTC. It is translated as CAISDWLAGVYEQYF.

The V call is TRBV7-9, the J call TRBJ1-5; 7 nucleotides match TRBD1. CDR3 length: 12 residues. V lost 5 bases and J lost 7; bases outside the gene matches: 2. Germline CDR1 reads SEHNR; CDR2 reads FQNEAQ (reference sequence). CDR3 amino acids: CASSRQGQPQHF. In DNA form, the CDR3 reads TGTGCCAGCAGCCGACAGGGCCAGCCCCAGCATTTT. Full variable domain (remainder filled in from reference TRBV7-9 and TRBJ1-5): DTGVSQNPRHKITKRGQNVTFRCDPISEHNRLYWYRQTLGQGPEFLTYFQNEAQLEKSRLLSDRFSAERPKGSFSTLEIQRTEQGDSAMYLCASSRQGQPQHFGDGTRLSIL.

The gene calls are TRBV28 and TRBJ1-1, with a possible D match to TRBD1 (5 bases). The CDR3 runs 15 residues. Germline V gene sequence: CDR1 MDHEN, CDR2 SYDVKM. The ends were cut back, 3 bases at V and 1 base at J, with 12 bases in the middle. CDR3 residues: CASSFSQGANTEAFF. Here the CDR3 DNA reads TGTGCCAGCAGTTTCTCGCAGGGTGCGAACACTGAAGCTTTCTTT.

In this sample, this clonotype turned up many times. The rearrangement joins TRBV10-3 to TRBJ2-1, with 7 bases matching TRBD2. Germline V gives CDR1 ENHRY, CDR2 SYGVKD. With V trimmed by 0 bases and J by 6 bases, 8 bases remained unmatched. This CDR3 is 16 amino acids long. The DNA of the CDR3 is TGTGCCATCAGTGAGTCAGGAGCGGGGAGGACCAATGAGCAGTTCTTC. This encodes CAISESGAGRTNEQFF.

The chain is built from TRBV4-2 and TRBJ2-5; perhaps D is TRBD1 or TRBD2 (5 bases each). Germline loops: CDR1 LGHNA, CDR2 YNFKEQ. The germline V and J ends were trimmed by 4 bases and 4 bases, with 10 bases remaining between them. CDR3 length: 13 amino acids. CDR3 region: CASSPGRLETQYF. The CDR3 region has the DNA TGTGCCAGCAGCCCGGGGCGGTTAGAGACCCAGTACTTC.

This clonotype appeared many times. V gene TRBV10-3 combines with J gene TRBJ2-1; D possibly matches TRBD1 or TRBD2 (6 bases each). CDR3 length: 12 amino acids. Trimming shortened V by 7 bases and J by 8 bases, and 12 bases separated the two germline ends. Germline CDR1 is ENHRY and CDR2 is SYGVKD. CDR3 loop: CAIKEGGDEQFF. The CDR3 coding sequence is TGTGCCATCAAGGAGGGGGGCGATGAGCAGTTCTTC.

The chain carries TRBV5-3 and TRBJ1-1; D might be TRBD1 (5 bases). TRBV5-3 is an ORF, and what it does is uncertain. There are 12 residues in the CDR3. The V and J ends lost 8 bases and 7 bases respectively, with 15 bases between them. As DNA, the CDR3 is TGTGCCAGGAGCCCGGGGCCAGTTGAAGCTTTCTTT. This gives the protein CARSPGPVEAFF.

This clonotype showed up just once. The chain joins TRBV20-1 to TRBJ2-6, with D unresolved. This CDR3 is built from 14 residues. V was pared by 0 bases and J by 3 bases, with 6 bases between. In germline, CDR1 is DFQATT, CDR2 SNEGSKA (reference sequence). The CDR3 reads CSARDINGANVLTF. The CDR3 DNA reads as TGCAGTGCTAGAGACATCAATGGGGCCAACGTCCTGACTTTC.

This clonotype showed up many times. This chain joins TRBV6-5 and TRBJ2-7, with TRBD1 as a possible D gene (6 bases). The CDR3 spans 15 residues. The V and J ends lost 2 bases and 5 bases respectively, with 16 bases between them. Germline CDR1 and CDR2: MNHEY and SVGAGI. CDR3 DNA sequence: TGTGCCAGCAGTTACACCCTAACAGGGATCAACGAGCAGTACTTC. Its translation is CASSYTLTGINEQYF.

The V and J genes are TRBV20-1 and TRBJ2-7, with 7 bases matching TRBD1. Germline V gene sequence: CDR1 DFQATT, CDR2 SNEGSKA (reference sequence). This CDR3 region has 14 residues. The trim removed 0 bases at V and 4 bases at J, leaving 6 bases unmatched. The DNA of the CDR3 is TGCAGTGCTAGAGATGGGACAGTACCTTACGAGCAGTACTTC. Translation gives CSARDGTVPYEQYF.